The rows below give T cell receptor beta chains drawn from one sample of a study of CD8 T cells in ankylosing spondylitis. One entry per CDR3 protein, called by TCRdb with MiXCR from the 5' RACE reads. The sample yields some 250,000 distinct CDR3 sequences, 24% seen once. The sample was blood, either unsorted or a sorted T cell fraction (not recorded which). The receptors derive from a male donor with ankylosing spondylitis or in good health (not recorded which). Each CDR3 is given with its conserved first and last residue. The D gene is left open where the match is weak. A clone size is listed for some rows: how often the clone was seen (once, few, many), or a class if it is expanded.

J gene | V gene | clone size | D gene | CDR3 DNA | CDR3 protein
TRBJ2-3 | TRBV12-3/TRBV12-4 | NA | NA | TGTGCCAGCAGTGGACAGTACTCTAGCACAGATACGCAGTATTTT | CASSGQYSSTDTQYF
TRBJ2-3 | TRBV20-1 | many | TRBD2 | TGCAGTGCTCCAACTATAGCCCGGGGGGGAGGGGATACGCAGTATTTT | CSAPTIARGGGDTQYF
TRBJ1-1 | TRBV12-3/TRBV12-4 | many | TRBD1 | TGTGCCAGCTTGGACAGGTTTGATACTGAAGCTTTCTTT | CASLDRFDTEAFF
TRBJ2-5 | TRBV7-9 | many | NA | TGTGCCAGCAGCGAAGAAACCGTGCAAGAGACCCAGTACTTC | CASSEETVQETQYF
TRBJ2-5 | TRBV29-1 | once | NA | TGCAGCGTTGAACTGCCGGACCGACAAGAGACCCAGTACTTC | CSVELPDRQETQYF
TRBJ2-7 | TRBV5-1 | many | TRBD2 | TGCGCCAGCAGCTTGGTCGCTAGCGGGGTCTACGAGCAGTACTTC | CASSLVASGVYEQYF
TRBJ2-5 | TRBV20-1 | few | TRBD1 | TGCAGTGCTAGCCCTTTAAGACAGGGGGTTCAGGAGACCCAGTACTTC | CSASPLRQGVQETQYF
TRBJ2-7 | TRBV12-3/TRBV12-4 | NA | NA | TGTGCCAGCAGTTTTGGGGTTGGGGAGCAGTACTTC | CASSFGVGEQYF
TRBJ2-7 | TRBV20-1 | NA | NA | TGCAGTGCTACCCCACGAAGCTCCTACGAGCAGTACTTC | CSATPRSSYEQYF
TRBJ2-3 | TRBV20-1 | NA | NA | TGCAGTGCTTTGGGGACCCGCACAGATACGCAGTATTTT | CSALGTRTDTQYF
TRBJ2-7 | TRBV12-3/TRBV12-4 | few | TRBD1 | TGTGCCAGCAGGCCGACAGGGGGATATACCTACGAGCAGTACTTC | CASRPTGGYTYEQYF
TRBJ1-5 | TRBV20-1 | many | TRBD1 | TGCAGTGCGGGGAGGGACAGGACCGACAATCAGCCCCAGCATTTT | CSAGRDRTDNQPQHF
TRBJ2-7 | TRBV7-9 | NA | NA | TGTGCCAGCAGCTTAGTGAGCGGTCAGGGGATTATCTACGAGCAGTACTTC | CASSLVSGQGIIYEQYF
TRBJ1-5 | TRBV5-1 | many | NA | TGCGCCAGCAGCTGGGGGCAGCCCAATCAGCCCCAGCATTTT | CASSWGQPNQPQHF
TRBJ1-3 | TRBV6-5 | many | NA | TGTGCCAGCAGTTACTCGAGCGGGGGCAATGGAAACACCATATATTTT | CASSYSSGGNGNTIYF
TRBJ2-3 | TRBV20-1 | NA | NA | TGCAGTGCTAGAGGGGGGGGCCGTAGTACGCAGTATTTT | CSARGGGRSTQYF
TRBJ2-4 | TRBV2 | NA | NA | TGTGCCAGCAGTGAGGGCGGCGTTGAGGACATTCAGTACTTC | CASSEGGVEDIQYF
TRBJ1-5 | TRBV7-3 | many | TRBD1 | TGTGCCAGCAGCTCCCGGACAGGGGGCGATTTTAAGCCCCAGCATTTT | CASSSRTGGDFKPQHF
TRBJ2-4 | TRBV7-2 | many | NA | TGTGCCAGCAGCTTACTGGGGACGAACATTCAGTACTTC | CASSLLGTNIQYF
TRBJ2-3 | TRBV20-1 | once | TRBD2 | TGCAGTGCTTCTTGGCCTAGCGGGGGAACCGCTAGCACAGATACGCAGTATTTT | CSASWPSGGTASTDTQYF
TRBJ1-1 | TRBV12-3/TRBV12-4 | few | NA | TGTGCCAGCAGCTTCCGGGACGGTGAAGCTTTCTTT | CASSFRDGEAFF
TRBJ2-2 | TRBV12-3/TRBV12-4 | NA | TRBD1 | TGTGCCAGCAGTTCACGCCGGACAGGGAACGGGGAGCTGTTTTTT | CASSSRRTGNGELFF
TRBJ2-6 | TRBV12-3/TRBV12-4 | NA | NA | TGTGCCAGCACCAGGCCTGGGGCCAACGTCCTGACTTTC | CASTRPGANVLTF
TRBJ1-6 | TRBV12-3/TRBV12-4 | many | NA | TGTGCCAGCAGTTTAGGGACTTATAATTCACCCCTCCACTTT | CASSLGTYNSPLHF
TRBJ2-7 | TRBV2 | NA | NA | TGTGCCAGCAGTGGTAGTTTTGGGACGGGGGACTACGAGCAGTACTTC | CASSGSFGTGDYEQYF
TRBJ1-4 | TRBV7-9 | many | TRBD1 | TGTGCCAGCAACCCGGGACAGCCGAATGAAAAACTGTTTTTT | CASNPGQPNEKLFF
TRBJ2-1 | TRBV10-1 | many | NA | TGCGCCAGCAGTGGAGGACAGAGGCCGTCCGATTACAATGAGCAGTTCTTC | CASSGGQRPSDYNEQFF
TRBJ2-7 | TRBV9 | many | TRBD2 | TGTGCCAGCAGCGTACAAGCGGGGTTCTACGAGCAGTACTTC | CASSVQAGFYEQYF
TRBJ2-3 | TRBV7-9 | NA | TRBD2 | TGTGCCAGCAGCTTAGATGCGACTAGCGGGGAGGCAGATACGCAGTATTTT | CASSLDATSGEADTQYF
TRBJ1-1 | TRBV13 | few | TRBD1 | TGTGCCAGCAGCTCACGACAGGGTGTAACTGAAGCTTTCTTT | CASSSRQGVTEAFF
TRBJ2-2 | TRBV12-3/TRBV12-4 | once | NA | TGTGCCAGCAGTCTCCGGGCGAACACCGGGGAGCTGTTTTTT | CASSLRANTGELFF
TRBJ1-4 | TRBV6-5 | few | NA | TGTGCCAGCAGTTACGGGACAACTAATGAAAAACTGTTTTTT | CASSYGTTNEKLFF
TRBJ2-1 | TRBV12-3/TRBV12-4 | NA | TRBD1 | TGTGCCAGCAGTCAAGAACTGACAGGGGGTTCGTACAATGAGCAGTTCTTC | CASSQELTGGSYNEQFF
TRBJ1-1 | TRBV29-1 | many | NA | TGCAGCGTTGCATTAGGCAGTTTGAACACTGAAGCTTTCTTT | CSVALGSLNTEAFF
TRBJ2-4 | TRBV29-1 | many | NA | TGCAGCGTTGACCCGGGGGAAAACATTCAGTACTTC | CSVDPGENIQYF
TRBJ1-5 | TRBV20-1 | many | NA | TGCAGTGCTAGAGATCATGGCGGTAGCAATCAGCCCCAGCATTTT | CSARDHGGSNQPQHF
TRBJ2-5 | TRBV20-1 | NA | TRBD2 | TGCAGTGCGCACCTAGCGGGGGGGCAAGAGACCCAGTACTTC | CSAHLAGGQETQYF
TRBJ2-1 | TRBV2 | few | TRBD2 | TGTGCCGGTATGGGGGGGAGCTCCTACAATGAGCAGTTCTTC | CAGMGGSSYNEQFF
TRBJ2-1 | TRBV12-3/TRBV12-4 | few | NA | TGTGCCAGCAGTCCCGGGACTCCGGCCTACAATGAGCAGTTCTTC | CASSPGTPAYNEQFF
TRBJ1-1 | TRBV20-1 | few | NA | TGCAGTGCTAGGGACAGCGGAGCTTTCTTT | CSARDSGAFF
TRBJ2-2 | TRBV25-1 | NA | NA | TGTGCCACCCAAGGGAATGGGTACACCGGGGAGCTGTTTTTT | CATQGNGYTGELFF
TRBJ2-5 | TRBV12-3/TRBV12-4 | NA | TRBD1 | TGTGCCAGCAGCCACAGGGGTGGGGAGACCCAGTACTTC | CASSHRGGETQYF
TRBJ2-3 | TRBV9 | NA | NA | TGTGCCAGCAGCGTACTATCGGCGGGGCGCACAGATACGCAGTATTTT | CASSVLSAGRTDTQYF